This TCR beta chain was captured by sequencing in a study of cytomegalovirus exposure and HLA in healthy donors. Study in general: According to later analysis, the same platform produced the roughly 120 validation and approximately 700 first-cohort repertoires.

CDR3 length equals 15 residues. CDR1 SGHNT and CDR2 YYREEE come from the germline V gene (reference sequence). After removal of 3 bases from V and 6 bases from J, the junction contained 7 bases not matched to a gene. General study findings and limits: TCR clusters originating in the first cohort tended to co-occur in the approximately 120 validation repertoires, according to a later analysis. Researchers catalogued some 160 TCR beta chains as cytomegalovirus-associated.

A note on this clone: Its antigen is unidentified.

The donors were members of the roughly 120-subject validation cohort (separate from the approximately 670-subject first cohort). Produced via immunoSEQ multiplex PCR; TCRdb's table is partial and in-frame only. The sample lists about 200,000 clones, roughly 88% occurring once. The receptor was isolated from a woman aged 25-40 years in good health and CMV-seropositive. The sample taken for sequencing was PBMCs. V gene TRBV5-4 combines with J gene TRBJ2-4, with 9 bases fitting TRBD2. This CDR3 reads CASSSYSGSLNIQYF. The CDR3 coding sequence is TGTGCCAGCAGCTCGTATAGCGGGAGCCTAAACATTCAGTACTTC.